This T cell receptor beta chain was recovered during a study of post-analysis software for immune sequencing data. Regarding the study as a whole: Multiple sclerosis patients showed significantly lower normalized Chao1 diversity than controls did. About five TRBV segments, including TRBV5-6, TRBV5-1 and TRBV20-1, were more frequent in patients than controls. Samples from a shared batch, those prepared together, strongly co-clustered by F measure.

V was cut by 1 base and J by 8 bases, with 11 bases left in between. CDR3 length: 13 amino acids. Every TCR beta cDNA library bore unique molecular identifiers. T cells numbering about 0.9 to 10 million yielded cDNA molecules that totaled roughly 500,000. TCRdb used MiXCR to reprocess the PCR reads, holding one entry per CDR3 protein. This sample yields approximately 250,000 distinct CDR3 sequences, of which 36% are seen a single time; around 5.2% belongs to the top ten. As for this clonotype: The antigen is undetermined.

The material sequenced was blood. The J gene is TRBJ1-2, the V gene TRBV12-3 or TRBV12-4; the D is unclear. This clonotype was sampled from a girl aged 5-17 years with multiple sclerosis. The CDR3 region has the DNA TGTGCCAGCAGTTTAGGGACCGCGGCCGGCTACACCTTC. Protein: CASSLGTAAGYTF.